One and the same sample provided the 22 T cell receptor beta chains below, sequenced in a study of Graves' ophthalmopathy and Graves' hyperthyroidism. RNA transcripts provided the template for amplifying TCR beta CDR3 regions. HTBI primers were employed in first-round RT-PCR, then a second-round multiplex PCR followed. From the multiplex PCR reads, TCRdb called clonotypes with MiXCR, one entry per CDR3 protein. The sample includes about 380,000 distinct CDR3 sequences, roughly 14% of them seen just once. The sample consisted of peripheral blood. These receptors originate from a woman between 18 and 29 years old with stable Graves' hyperthyroidism.

This clonotype has a count of ten or more. This chain links TRBV28 with TRBJ1-3; D uncertain. The CDR3 length is 16 residues. V was pared by 3 bases and J by 4 bases, with 16 bases between. CDR1 is MDHEN, CDR2 SYDVKM, per germline. The CDR3 protein is CASSFTVSGIGNTIYF. The CDR3 coding sequence is TGTGCCAGCAGTTTTACGGTCTCGGGGATCGGAAACACCATATATTTT.

The sample holds a few counts of this clonotype. This chain joins TRBV4-2 and TRBJ1-2; D call uncertain. The CDR3 totals 13 residues. CDR1 is LGHNA, CDR2 YNFKEQ, per germline. Trimming pared 3 bases from V and 2 bases from J, leaving 7 bases between. CDR3 coding DNA: TGTGCCAGCAGCCAGGGCTACAACTATGGCTACACCTTC. Translated: CASSQGYNYGYTF.

This clonotype appeared a single time. Possible read error: a much larger clone is one base away. The rearrangement links TRBV6-1 to TRBJ2-5, with D uncertain. This CDR3 has 14 residues. Trimming shortened V by 1 base and J by 1 base, and 7 bases separated the two germline ends. Germline-derived CDR1 and CDR2 are MNHNS and SASEGT. DNA for the CDR3: TGTGCCAGCAGTGAAGAGTACAGCCAAGAGACCCAGTACTTC. This sequence encodes CASSEEYSQETQYF.

This clonotype was counted many times. This sequence joins TRBV6-2 or TRBV6-3 and TRBJ2-7; D tentatively fits TRBD1 or TRBD2 (6 bases each). This CDR3 has 21 amino acids. Germline CDR1 is MNHEY and CDR2 is SVGEGT. V lost 2 bases and J lost 3, with 32 bases in between. The CDR3 loop reads CASSYTRRLGEDSQSFYEQYF. DNA for the CDR3: TGTGCCAGCAGTTACACACGGCGTTTAGGGGAGGACAGCCAATCTTTCTACGAGCAGTACTTC.

This clonotype was seen once. The chain combines TRBV6-5 with TRBJ1-3, with a weak D call TRBD1 (6 bases). There are 15 residues in the CDR3. Germline CDR1 reads MNHEY; CDR2 reads SVGAGI. V was pared by 4 bases and J by 2 bases, with 12 bases between. The CDR3 is CASSLQGHTGNTIYF. The CDR3 bases are TGTGCCAGCAGTTTACAGGGTCATACTGGAAACACCATATATTTT.

This clonotype was seen repeatedly, ten times or more. The rearrangement uses TRBV6-2 or TRBV6-3 and TRBJ1-5; 8 bases are a match to TRBD1. The V and J ends lost 5 bases and 4 bases, in that order; junction bases with no gene match: 7. The CDR3 totals 15 residues. From germline, CDR1 is MNHEY and CDR2 SVGEGT. CDR3 DNA: TGTGCCAGCAGTCGCAGACAGGGGCCGAATCAGCCCCAGCATTTT. It yields the protein CASSRRQGPNQPQHF.

This clonotype was detected ten times or more. The rearrangement joins TRBV2 to TRBJ2-7; D gene ambiguous. V was pared by 1 base and J by 6 bases, with 7 bases between. The CDR3 runs to 12 residues. CDR1 is SNHLY and CDR2 is FYNNEI in the germline V gene. For the CDR3, the DNA is TGTGCCAGCAGTGAAGGGTCAGTCGAGCAGTACTTC. Translation gives CASSEGSVEQYF.

This clonotype was seen repeatedly, ten times or more. The chain joins TRBV5-1 to TRBJ1-1, with a weak D call TRBD1 (6 bases). The V gene's germline CDR1 is SGHRS and CDR2 YFSETQ. The CDR3 covers 15 residues. V was cut by 4 bases and J by 6 bases, with 19 bases left in between. The CDR3 is CASSTGTHKRAEAFF. CDR3 nucleotide sequence: TGCGCCAGCAGCACAGGGACCCACAAAAGGGCTGAAGCTTTCTTT.

This clonotype was counted many times. The rearrangement uses TRBV7-2 and TRBJ2-7; TRBD2 matches at 10 bases. V lost 2 bases, J lost 3 bases, and 4 bases stayed unmatched. This CDR3 contains 15 residues. The germline gives CDR1 SGHTA, CDR2 FQGNSA. CDR3 in DNA: TGTGCCAGCAGCTTATATGAGCGGGGGGGCTACGAGCAGTACTTC. Protein sequence: CASSLYERGGYEQYF.

This clonotype was detected ten times or more. The rearrangement uses TRBV24-1 and TRBJ2-7; the D is unclear. Germline V gene data show CDR1 as KGHDR and CDR2 as SFDVKD. V gave up 5 bases and J gave up 4 bases, with 8 bases separating them. The CDR3 spans 12 residues. CDR3 nucleotides: TGTGCCACCAGTGCCGGCTCGTACGAGCAGTACTTC. Protein sequence: CATSAGSYEQYF.

This clonotype was recorded many times. This chain uses TRBV19 with TRBJ2-6, with 8 positions matching TRBD1. The V gene end was trimmed by 5 bases and the J gene end by 0 bases; junction bases not matched to a gene: 9. Germline CDR1 and CDR2: LNHDA and SQIVND (reference sequence). The CDR3 has 18 amino acids. The CDR3 DNA sequence: TGTGCCAGTAGTCCCGGGACAGGTAAAAACTCTGGGGCCAACGTCCTGACTTTC. Amino acids: CASSPGTGKNSGANVLTF.

This clonotype has just a few counts. One base away lies a much larger clone, so this may be a sequencing read error. The chain recombines TRBV7-8 with TRBJ2-2; 9 nucleotides line up with TRBD2. This CDR3 spans 16 amino acids. Germline loops: CDR1 SGHVS, CDR2 FQNEAQ. V lost 1 base to trimming and J lost 7 bases; unmatched junction nucleotides: 7. CDR3 DNA sequence: TGTGCCAGCAGCTTAGGAGACTGCGGGGGGGGCGGGGAGCTGTTTTTT. It encodes CASSLGDCGGGGELFF.

The chain is built from TRBV13 and TRBJ2-7; tentatively, D is TRBD2 (6 bases). V lost 4 bases to trimming and J lost 2 bases, with 9 bases between them. Germline V lookup: CDR1 PRHDT, CDR2 FYEKMQ (reference sequence). The CDR3 extends over 13 amino acids. CDR3 sequence (DNA): TGTGCCAGCAGCTCTGGGGGGACCTACGAGCAGTACTTC. Encoded protein: CASSSGGTYEQYF.

This clonotype has a count of ten or more. The chain links TRBV7-2 to TRBJ1-6; D not resolved. CDR1 is SGHTA and CDR2 is FQGNSA in the germline V gene. Trimming removed 5 bases from V and 3 bases from J, with 14 bases in between. The CDR3 contains 16 residues. As DNA, the CDR3 is TGTGCCAGCAGCCGGAGACCGGGCGGCTATAATTCACCCCTCCACTTT. Translated: CASSRRPGGYNSPLHF. The full variable domain, with the rest looked up from reference TRBV7-2 and TRBJ1-6, is GAGVSQSPSNKVTEKGKDVELRCDPISGHTALYWYRQSLGQGLEFLIYFQGNSAPDKSGLPSDRFSAERTGGSVSTLTIQRTQQEDSAVYLCASSRRPGGYNSPLHFGNGTRLTVT.

The V call is TRBV7-9, the J call TRBJ2-2; unclear D gene. CDR1 SEHNR and CDR2 FQNEAQ come from the germline V gene (reference sequence). Trimming took off 0 bases at V and 6 bases at J, with 8 bases between the two ends. This CDR3 has 14 residues. The DNA of the CDR3 is TGTGCCAGCAGCTTAGCCCTAGTCTCCGGGGAGCTGTTTTTT. It encodes CASSLALVSGELFF.

Many counts were recorded for this clonotype. The V call is TRBV6-2 or TRBV6-3, the J call TRBJ1-3; D might be TRBD1 (5 bases). This CDR3 comprises 16 residues. Germline CDR1 reads MNHEY; CDR2 reads SVGEGT. Between the trimmed V and J ends, which lost 2 bases and 0 bases, there was a span of 11 bases. In nucleotides, the CDR3 is TGTGCCAGCAGTTACGACGGGGCCGACTCTGGAAACACCATATATTTT. It specifies CASSYDGADSGNTIYF.

The chain uses TRBV3-1 and TRBJ2-5; weak D call: TRBD1 (6 bases). Germline CDR1 is LGHDT and CDR2 is YNNKEL (reference sequence). V was clipped by 4 bases and J by 0 bases, with 12 bases between them. The CDR3 runs 15 residues. The CDR3 nucleotides are TGTGCCAGCAGCCCCTTACAGGGCGACCAAGAGACCCAGTACTTC. Translating it yields CASSPLQGDQETQYF.

This clonotype occurred many times. DNA of the CDR3: TGTGCCACCAGCAGCTACACTGAAGCTTTCTTT. Residues: CATSSYTEAFF. This chain connects TRBV15 to TRBJ1-1; D not resolved. V shed 3 bases and J shed 3 bases, with 2 bases lying between them. Germline CDR1 and CDR2: LNHNV and YYDKDF (reference sequence). The CDR3 totals 11 residues.

This clonotype was recorded a few times. The chain is built from TRBV5-1 and TRBJ2-2; unclear D gene. Germline V gives CDR1 SGHRS, CDR2 YFSETQ. The V and J ends lost 2 bases and 7 bases respectively, with 6 bases between them. This CDR3 contains 12 residues. The CDR3 DNA reads TGCGCCAGCAGCTTAGTGGACGGGGAGCTGTTTTTT. Translation gives CASSLVDGELFF.

The chain uses TRBV6-1 and TRBJ2-2; D possibly corresponds to TRBD2 (6 bases). V was cut by 11 bases and J by 1 base, with 14 bases left in between. The CDR3 runs 14 residues. The V gene's germline CDR1 is MNHNS and CDR2 SASEGT. CDR3 in DNA: TGTGCCGCACGGCAGGAGGGGAACACCGGGGAGCTGTTTTTT. It yields the protein CAARQEGNTGELFF.

This clonotype was seen ten or more times. The chain carries TRBV19 and TRBJ2-7; D could derive from TRBD1 or TRBD2 (5 bases each). Germline CDR1 reads LNHDA; CDR2 reads SQIVND (reference sequence). The V and J ends lost 6 bases and 2 bases respectively, with 17 bases between them. This CDR3 has 15 residues. The CDR3 DNA reads as TGTGCCAGTAGACCCCGCCTCGGGGCGGCCTACGAGCAGTACTTC. Protein: CASRPRLGAAYEQYF. The complete variable domain, with remaining parts taken from reference TRBV19 and TRBJ2-7, reads DGGITQSPKYLFRKEGQNVTLSCEQNLNHDAMYWYRQDPGQGLRLIYYSQIVNDFQKGDIAEGYSVSREKKESFPLTVTSAQKNPTAFYLCASRPRLGAAYEQYFGPGTRLTVT.

In this sample, this clonotype turned up many times. The CDR3 protein is CASSLQGPPLYGYTF. CDR3 in DNA: TGTGCCAGCAGCTTACAGGGGCCCCCCCTCTATGGCTACACCTTC. The V call is TRBV7-3, the J call TRBJ1-2; a weak D match, TRBD1 (6 bases). This CDR3 contains 15 residues. From germline, CDR1 is SGHTA and CDR2 FQGTGA. V was shortened by 2 bases and J by 4 bases, with 14 bases between the two germline ends.